One sample yielded the 7 T cell receptor beta chains listed below, sequenced in a study of T-cell reconstitution after alpha-beta-depleted transplantation in children (dated by TCRdb to about 2016). Libraries were prepared through PCR. TCRdb records Illumina HiSeq 2500 as the sequencer. TCR library preparation used molecular barcoding, with unique molecular identifiers applied to normalize quantification of the TCRbeta repertoire. The public reads were quality trimmed at Q25 with fastp and then assembled into clones with MiXCR by TCRdb, keeping productive beta chains. All rows with the same CDR3 protein become a single entry with the most common DNA and genes. This sample lists under 750,000 distinct CDR3 sequences; 23% were detected once. The ten largest account for roughly an eighth of the sample. The sample's treatment or condition label is to be understood as: allogeneic hematopoietic cell transplantation with graft depleted of TCRalphabeta T cells and CD19 B cells.

This sample comprised PBMCs, mostly from graft donor cells, obtained 360 days after TCRalphabeta/CD19-depleted stem cell transplant. These receptors were taken from a boy younger than two who had a stem cell transplant for acute myeloid leukemia, so the T cells may come from the graft donor.

V and J are TRBV12-5 and TRBJ2-5; D may be TRBD1 or TRBD2 (5 bases each). The CDR3 loop spans 15 amino acids. In germline, CDR1 is LGHNT, CDR2 FRNRAP. V lost 5 bases to trimming and J lost 2 bases, with 15 bases between them. CDR3 DNA sequence: TGTGCTAGTGGTCGAACTGGGACCAGACAAGAGACCCAGTACTTC. Protein: CASGRTGTRQETQYF.

This clonotype was counted between two and nine times. The rearrangement links TRBV6-1 to TRBJ2-1; D gene unclear. The V gene's germline CDR1 is MNHNS and CDR2 SASEGT. V lost 3 bases and J 6 bases, leaving 12 bases between the germline ends. This CDR3 is 14 amino acids long. The CDR3 bases are TGTGCCAGCAGTGACGCACTGCTCGGCAATGAGCAGTTCTTC. This encodes CASSDALLGNEQFF.

This clonotype has a count of ten or more. This chain connects TRBV20-1 to TRBJ1-1, with TRBD1 as a possible D gene (5 bases). CDR1 DFQATT and CDR2 SNEGSKA come from the germline V gene (reference sequence). The CDR3 consists of 13 residues. Trimming took 3 bases from V and 5 from J, leaving 13 bases between them. The CDR3, as DNA: TGCAGTGCTAGCGCAGGGACTGTGACTGAAGCTTTCTTT. Its translation: CSASAGTVTEAFF.

The chain recombines TRBV20-1 with TRBJ1-5, with no clear D. The CDR3 spans 13 residues. The ends were cut back, 3 bases at V and 4 bases at J, with 10 bases in the middle. CDR1 and CDR2 from the germline V gene are DFQATT and SNEGSKA (reference sequence). The CDR3 reads CSASSVSNQPQHF. In DNA, the CDR3 is TGCAGTGCTAGCTCGGTTTCGAATCAGCCCCAGCATTTT.

The table lists this clonotype with a few counts. V usage is TRBV10-3 and J usage is TRBJ2-3; 14 nucleotides line up with TRBD2. Germline V gene lookup returns CDR1 ENHRY and CDR2 SYGVKD. V trimming: 5 bases; J trimming: 6 bases; junction bases outside the gene matches: 22. The CDR3 covers 21 residues. The CDR3 here is CAISSTPGTSGGQTPSDTQYF. DNA for the CDR3: TGTGCCATCAGTTCGACGCCGGGGACTAGCGGGGGCCAAACTCCCTCTGATACGCAGTATTTT.

This clonotype was counted at least ten times. The V and J genes are TRBV20-1 and TRBJ2-7; no clear D gene. The germline V gene has CDR1 DFQATT and CDR2 SNEGSKA (reference sequence). The CDR3 totals 13 residues. Trimming removed 0 bases at V and 1 base at J, with 7 bases between. CDR3 region: CSARDGVSYEQYF. The CDR3 region has the DNA TGCAGTGCTAGAGACGGTGTTTCCTACGAGCAGTACTTC.

This clonotype was seen ten or more times. V usage is TRBV29-1 and J usage is TRBJ2-5; the D is unclear. This CDR3 spans 18 amino acids. Trimming cost V 1 base and J 5 bases, with 26 bases left between them. Germline CDR1 reads SQVTM; CDR2 reads ANQGSEA. CDR3 sequence: CSVEVSPPSRWIWETQYF. CDR3 bases: TGCAGCGTTGAAGTTAGCCCCCCAAGTCGCTGGATATGGGAGACCCAGTACTTC.